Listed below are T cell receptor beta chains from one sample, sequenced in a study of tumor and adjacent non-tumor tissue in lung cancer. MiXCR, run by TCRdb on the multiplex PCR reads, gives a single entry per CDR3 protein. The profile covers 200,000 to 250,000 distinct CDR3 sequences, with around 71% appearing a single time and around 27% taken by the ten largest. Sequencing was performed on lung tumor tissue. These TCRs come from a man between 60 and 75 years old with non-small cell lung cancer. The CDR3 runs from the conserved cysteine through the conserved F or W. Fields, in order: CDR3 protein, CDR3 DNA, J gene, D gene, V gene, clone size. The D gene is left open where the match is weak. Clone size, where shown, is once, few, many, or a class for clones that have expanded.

CDR3 protein: CSAREGSGRSNEQFF
CDR3 DNA: TGCAGTGCTAGAGAGGGTAGCGGGAGGAGCAATGAGCAGTTCTTC
J gene: TRBJ2-1
D gene: TRBD2
V gene: TRBV20-1
clone size: many

CDR3 protein: CASSSVTNRETQYF
CDR3 DNA: TGTGCCAGCAGCTCTGTGACTAATAGGGAGACCCAATACTTC
J gene: TRBJ2-5
D gene: NA
V gene: TRBV11-2
clone size: NA

CDR3 protein: CASGKWTVPMGFF
CDR3 DNA: TGTGCTAGTGGTAAATGGACAGTCCCAATGGGGTTCTTC
J gene: TRBJ2-1
D gene: NA
V gene: TRBV12-5
clone size: NA

CDR3 protein: CASSGRIRSTTEAFF
CDR3 DNA: TGTGCCAGCAGCGGGCGGATAAGGAGTACCACTGAAGCTTTCTTT
J gene: TRBJ1-1
D gene: NA
V gene: TRBV11-1
clone size: NA

CDR3 protein: CASRTANQPQHF
CDR3 DNA: TGTGCCAGCAGGACAGCTAATCAGCCCCAGCATTTT
J gene: TRBJ1-5
D gene: NA
V gene: TRBV6-2/TRBV6-3
clone size: few

CDR3 protein: CRVVTENYGYTF
CDR3 DNA: TGCAGAGTGGTGACAGAAAACTATGGCTACACCTTC
J gene: TRBJ1-2
D gene: NA
V gene: TRBV29-1
clone size: NA

CDR3 protein: CASSYDPTGSSYNEQFF
CDR3 DNA: TGTGCCAGCAGTTACGATCCCACGGGAAGCTCCTACAATGAGCAGTTCTTC
J gene: TRBJ2-1
D gene: NA
V gene: TRBV6-2/TRBV6-3
clone size: NA

CDR3 protein: CASSSVFFNEHFF
CDR3 DNA: TGTGCCAGCAGCTCTGTATTTTTCAATGAGCATTTCTTC
J gene: TRBJ2-1
D gene: NA
V gene: TRBV11-2
clone size: NA

CDR3 protein: CASSTGLAGAGPADTQYF
CDR3 DNA: TGTGCCAGCAGCACGGGACTAGCGGGAGCCGGGCCAGCAGATACGCAGTATTTT
J gene: TRBJ2-3
D gene: TRBD2
V gene: TRBV5-4
clone size: few

CDR3 protein: CASSRTSEGPKETQYF
CDR3 DNA: TGTGCCAGCAGCCGGACTAGCGAGGGACCCAAAGAGACCCAGTACTTC
J gene: TRBJ2-5
D gene: TRBD2
V gene: TRBV12-3/TRBV12-4
clone size: NA

CDR3 protein: CANSQAGVDRSNTGELFF
CDR3 DNA: TGCGCCAACAGCCAAGCAGGGGTCGACAGGTCGAACACCGGGGAGCTGTTTTTT
J gene: TRBJ2-2
D gene: NA
V gene: TRBV4-1
clone size: NA

CDR3 protein: CSAETSGGWNEQFF
CDR3 DNA: TGCAGTGCGGAGACTAGCGGGGGGTGGAATGAGCAGTTCTTC
J gene: TRBJ2-1
D gene: TRBD2
V gene: TRBV20-1
clone size: NA

CDR3 protein: CASSLDGQSYSYEQYF
CDR3 DNA: TGTGCCAGCAGCTTAGATGGACAATCCTACTCCTACGAGCAGTACTTC
J gene: TRBJ2-7
D gene: NA
V gene: TRBV11-3
clone size: many

CDR3 protein: CSVGVLATNTGELFF
CDR3 DNA: TGCAGCGTTGGGGTACTAGCGACGAACACCGGGGAGCTGTTTTTT
J gene: TRBJ2-2
D gene: TRBD2
V gene: TRBV29-1
clone size: many

CDR3 protein: CASSRDVGQGRAFF
CDR3 DNA: TGTGCCAGCAGCCGCGATGTGGGACAGGGAAGGGCTTTCTTT
J gene: TRBJ1-1
D gene: TRBD1
V gene: TRBV6-7
clone size: NA

CDR3 protein: CASSQEERGAYEQYF
CDR3 DNA: TGTGCCAGCAGCCAAGAGGAGAGGGGAGCCTACGAGCAGTACTTC
J gene: TRBJ2-7
D gene: NA
V gene: TRBV4-2
clone size: few

CDR3 protein: CASSRLVETREDGYTF
CDR3 DNA: TGTGCCAGCAGCCGCCTAGTTGAGACACGGGAGGACGGCTACACCTTC
J gene: TRBJ1-2
D gene: NA
V gene: TRBV4-1
clone size: NA

CDR3 protein: CSAIDQRSGNTIYF
CDR3 DNA: TGCAGTGCTATAGATCAACGGTCTGGAAACACCATATATTTT
J gene: TRBJ1-3
D gene: NA
V gene: TRBV20-1
clone size: NA

CDR3 protein: CSARGTNNNEQFF
CDR3 DNA: TGCAGTGCTAGAGGGACTAACAACAATGAGCAGTTCTTC
J gene: TRBJ2-1
D gene: NA
V gene: TRBV20-1
clone size: many

CDR3 protein: CSARTTNDKLFF
CDR3 DNA: TGCAGTGCAAGGACAACTAATGACAAACTGTTTTTT
J gene: TRBJ1-4
D gene: NA
V gene: TRBV20-1
clone size: NA

CDR3 protein: CASSQDRMATGELFF
CDR3 DNA: TGTGCCAGCAGCCAAGATCGGATGGCGACCGGGGAGCTGTTTTTT
J gene: TRBJ2-2
D gene: NA
V gene: TRBV4-2
clone size: NA

CDR3 protein: CASSLDAGTSGNTQYF
CDR3 DNA: TGTGCCAGCAGCTTGGACGCCGGGACTAGCGGAAATACGCAGTATTTT
J gene: TRBJ2-3
D gene: TRBD2
V gene: TRBV5-8
clone size: few

CDR3 protein: CASGSTGQENQYF
CDR3 DNA: TGTGCCAGCGGCTCTACAGGGCAAGAGAACCAGTACTTC
J gene: TRBJ2-5
D gene: NA
V gene: TRBV11-2
clone size: NA

CDR3 protein: CASSLVWNEQFF
CDR3 DNA: TGCGCCAGCAGCTTGGTCTGGAATGAGCAGTTCTTC
J gene: TRBJ2-1
D gene: NA
V gene: TRBV5-1
clone size: NA